This TCR beta chain is from a study of cytomegalovirus exposure and HLA in healthy donors. As to this clone: Its specificity is not known.

The V gene's germline CDR1 is SNHLY and CDR2 FYNNEI. The V and J ends lost 7 bases and 4 bases, in that order; junction bases with no gene match: 9. The CDR3 is 15 amino acids. Study-level findings and limits: For cytomegalovirus status, the classifier reportedly gave diagnoses with high specificity and sensitivity.

The primer mix had 60 Vbeta and 13 Jbeta primers. In the study's own analysis: Later work found 74 million or so unique TCR beta chains, with some 11 million shared. Using immunoSEQ multiplex PCR, the repertoire was profiled, and TCRdb retains in-frame clones only, with some absent. That table gives V, J and clone size, and the DNA gave D and trimming. The profile shows some 150,000 clones, around 80% of them singletons. The source of this sequence is a man aged 40-49 years in good health and CMV-seronegative. Material for sequencing was PBMCs. The V and J genes are TRBV2 and TRBJ2-2, with 7 bases aligning to TRBD1. The CDR3, as DNA: TGTGCCAGCACTAGTGAGGGGGCGGGCACCGGGGAGCTGTTTTTT. Translating it yields CASTSEGAGTGELFF. Looking up the rest from reference TRBV2 and TRBJ2-2 gives the full variable domain: EPEVTQTPSHQVTQMGQEVILRCVPISNHLYFYWYRQILGQKVEFLVSFYNNEISEKSEIFDDQFSVERPDGSNFTLKIRSTKLEDSAMYFCASTSEGAGTGELFFGEGSRLTVL.